The 23 T cell receptor beta chains in this list originate from one sample, sequenced in a study of cytotoxic CD8 clonotypes in ibrutinib-treated CLL. Sequencing used immunoSEQ multiplex PCR; TCRdb keeps in-frame clones, though not all of them. The sample includes about 200,000 clones, about 72% seen only once; the top ten take about an eighth. The input for sequencing was PBMCs, taken after 24 months of ibrutinib treatment. The receptor set was obtained from a human donor with chronic lymphocytic leukemia.

This rearrangement joins TRBV6-1 to TRBJ1-1, with 7 bases that match TRBD1. V dropped 4 bases and J dropped 4; count of bases not matched to a gene: 3. There are 13 residues in the CDR3. The germline V gene encodes CDR1 MNHNS and CDR2 SASEGT. CDR3 protein: CASSVTGVTEAFF. The CDR3 nucleotides are TGTGCCAGCAGTGTTACAGGGGTCACTGAAGCTTTCTTT.

This clone was counted a few times. The rearrangement joins TRBV19 to TRBJ2-1, with D tentatively TRBD1 (6 bases). From germline, CDR1 is LNHDA and CDR2 SQIVND (reference sequence). Trimming took off 5 bases at V and 4 bases at J, with 12 bases between the two ends. The CDR3 runs to 14 residues. The CDR3 loop reads CASSDRDKYNEQFF. CDR3 DNA: TGTGCCAGTAGTGACCGGGACAAATACAATGAGCAGTTCTTC.

The rearrangement joins TRBV4-3 to TRBJ2-7; D is ambiguous. The ends were cut back, 0 bases at V and 6 bases at J, with 18 bases in the middle. From germline, CDR1 is LGHNA and CDR2 YSLEER. This CDR3 is built from 16 residues. Here the CDR3 reads CASSQEFKSSRAEQYF. The DNA for the CDR3 is TGCGCCAGCAGCCAAGAATTCAAGTCGTCGAGAGCCGAGCAGTACTTC.

In nucleotides, the CDR3 is TGTGCCAGCAGCTTAGATCGGGGCCCGTACGAGCAGTACTTC. This sequence encodes CASSLDRGPYEQYF. This chain joins TRBV11-2 and TRBJ2-7; either TRBD1 or TRBD2 may supply D (5 bases each). CDR1 is SGHAT and CDR2 is FQNNGV in the germline V gene. The length of the CDR3 is 14 residues. The germline V and J ends were trimmed by 0 bases and 4 bases, with 10 bases remaining between them.

The rearrangement uses TRBV7-6 and TRBJ1-5; perhaps TRBD1 as D (5 bases). Per the germline V gene, CDR1 is SGHVS and CDR2 is FNYEAQ. Deletions cut 4 bases from V and 4 bases from J, with 11 bases between. The CDR3 runs to 14 residues. CDR3 DNA: TGTGCCAGCAGCTCGGGGGGAGGAAATCAGCCCCAGCATTTT. This codes for CASSSGGGNQPQHF.

The chain couples TRBV25-1 to TRBJ2-2, with 13 positions matching TRBD2. After removal of 1 base from V and 5 bases from J, the junction contained 7 bases not matched to a gene. The CDR3 has 18 residues. Germline V gives CDR1 MGHDK, CDR2 SYGVNS. The CDR3 DNA reads as TGTGCCAGCAGTGAATTGGGACTAGCGGGAATTCGAACCGGGGAGCTGTTTTTT. It translates to CASSELGLAGIRTGELFF.

The CDR3 DNA reads TGTGCCAGCAGCCCTCAGGAGGACTATGGCTACACCTTC. Translation: CASSPQEDYGYTF. The chain links TRBV9 to TRBJ1-2; no clear D gene. The V gene's germline CDR1 is SGDLS and CDR2 YYNGEE. The CDR3 contains 13 residues. V dropped 4 bases and J dropped 3 bases, with 10 bases sitting between them.

J is TRBJ2-3 and V is TRBV4-3; D is possibly TRBD1 (6 bases). CDR1 is LGHNA and CDR2 is YSLEER in the germline V gene. Trimming took 1 base from V and 5 from J, leaving 13 bases between them. This CDR3 has 15 residues. In DNA, the CDR3 is TGCGCCAGCAGCCAAGGAGGGGGTTGGAGAGATACGCAGTATTTT. This codes for CASSQGGGWRDTQYF.

This clone was seen more than once but under ten times. CDR3 nucleotides: TGTGCCAGCAGTGACTACACCAACTACGAGCAGTACTTC. Its protein product is CASSDYTNYEQYF. The V and J genes are TRBV6-1 and TRBJ2-7; D remains unclear. Germline V gives CDR1 MNHNS, CDR2 SASEGT. This CDR3 has 13 amino acids. Trimming shortened V by 3 bases and J by 3 bases, and 9 bases separated the two germline ends.

The CDR3 sequence: CAWSPRLTADTQYF. For the CDR3, the DNA is TGTGCCTGGAGCCCAAGACTGACGGCAGATACGCAGTATTTT. The rearrangement joins TRBV30 to TRBJ2-3; D remains ambiguous. The V end was cut by 3 bases, the J end by 4 bases, with 14 bases between. This CDR3 has 14 amino acids. CDR1 is GTSNPN and CDR2 is SVGIG in the germline V gene (reference sequence). The full variable domain, in which reference TRBV30 and TRBJ2-3 provide the parts outside the CDR3, is SQTIHQWPATLVQPVGSPLSLECTVEGTSNPNLYWYRQAAGRGLQLLFYSVGIGQISSEVPQNLSASRPQDRQFILSSKKLLLSDSGFYLCAWSPRLTADTQYFGPGTRLTVL.

The CDR3 reads CASSAGLAGQETQYF. The CDR3 nucleotides are TGTGCCAGCAGCGCCGGACTAGCGGGACAAGAGACCCAGTACTTC. The chain couples TRBV7-2 to TRBJ2-5; 12 bases match TRBD2. V was clipped by 5 bases and J by 2 bases; unmatched bases: 3. Germline V gives CDR1 SGHTA, CDR2 FQGNSA. The CDR3 consists of 15 residues.

This clone was recorded a few times. The J gene is TRBJ2-7, the V gene TRBV10-3; maybe TRBD1 (5 bases). V shed 3 bases and J shed 0 bases, with 18 bases lying between them. CDR3 length: 17 amino acids. CDR1 and CDR2 from the germline V gene are ENHRY and SYGVKD. CDR3 sequence: CAISDQAGNSFSYEQYF. For the CDR3, the DNA is TGTGCCATCAGTGACCAAGCAGGGAACTCCTTCTCCTACGAGCAGTACTTC.

The chain joins TRBV28 to TRBJ2-7, with a possible D match to TRBD2 (6 bases). This CDR3 contains 14 residues. Germline V gene lookup returns CDR1 MDHEN and CDR2 SYDVKM. V lost 5 bases and J 1 base, leaving 12 bases between the germline ends. The CDR3 sequence is CASSPPGGSYEQYF. The CDR3 DNA follows: TGTGCCAGCAGTCCACCCGGGGGTTCCTACGAGCAGTACTTC.

The rearrangement joins TRBV4-2 to TRBJ2-2; D is tentatively TRBD1 or TRBD2 (6 bases each). Germline assignment: CDR1 LGHNA and CDR2 YNFKEQ. The V end lost 4 bases, the J end lost 7 bases, and 25 bases lay between the germline ends. This CDR3 spans 18 amino acids. In DNA, the CDR3 is TGTGCCAGCAGCCGGTTGGTGACAGGAGATTGGAGGGGCGGGGAGCTGTTTTTT. Its protein product is CASSRLVTGDWRGGELFF.

The rearrangement joins TRBV2 to TRBJ2-1, with D possibly matching TRBD2 (6 bases). The V end was cut by 6 bases, the J end by 2 bases, with 14 bases between. This CDR3 has 15 amino acids. Germline V gives CDR1 SNHLY, CDR2 FYNNEI. This CDR3 reads CASSGGRSPYNEQFF. CDR3 nucleotides: TGTGCCAGCAGCGGGGGTCGGTCCCCCTACAATGAGCAGTTCTTC.

The V and J genes are TRBV4-3 and TRBJ2-3; D is ambiguous. Germline CDR1 LGHNA, CDR2 YSLEER. Trimming removed 0 bases at V and 1 base at J, with 8 bases between. The CDR3 is 15 amino acids. CDR3 in amino acids: CASSQDQQGTDTQYF. In DNA, the CDR3 is TGCGCCAGCAGCCAAGATCAGCAGGGCACAGATACGCAGTATTTT.

V and J are TRBV5-4 and TRBJ2-1; 7 bases are a match to TRBD2. The CDR3 runs 18 residues. Germline CDR1 and CDR2: SGHNT and YYREEE (reference sequence). Trimming cost V 4 bases and J 0 bases; bases outside gene matches: 13. The DNA for the CDR3 is TGTGCCAGCAGCCACCCATCGGGGCGGGGGAGCTCCTACAATGAGCAGTTCTTC. It yields the protein CASSHPSGRGSSYNEQFF.

This clone was counted once. This chain uses TRBV7-8 with TRBJ1-2, with D unresolved. Germline-derived CDR1 and CDR2 are SGHVS and FQNEAQ. The CDR3 is 14 amino acids. The V end was cut by 2 bases, the J end by 0 bases, with 7 bases between. In DNA, the CDR3 is TGTGCCAGCAGCTTACCGTCAACTAACTATGGCTACACCTTC. This translates into CASSLPSTNYGYTF.

This sequence joins TRBV30 and TRBJ1-3; D gene ambiguous. Germline CDR1 reads GTSNPN; CDR2 reads SVGIG (reference sequence). Deletions cut 2 bases from V and 2 bases from J, with 4 bases between. This CDR3 spans 12 amino acids. In DNA form, the CDR3 reads TGTGCCTGGAGTCGGACTGGAAACACCATATATTTT. Its translation is CAWSRTGNTIYF.

The chain uses TRBV4-2 and TRBJ1-1; perhaps TRBD1 as D (5 bases). Trimming shortened V by 3 bases and J by 6 bases, and 11 bases separated the two germline ends. Germline loops: CDR1 LGHNA, CDR2 YNFKEQ. CDR3 length: 13 residues. CDR3 nucleotide sequence: TGTGCCAGCAGCCAGGGGCGGGGAGCTGAAGCTTTCTTT. Its translation is CASSQGRGAEAFF.

The count of this clone is one. V and J are TRBV9 and TRBJ2-2, with 7 positions matching TRBD1. CDR3 size: 15 residues. With V trimmed by 2 bases and J by 3 bases, 4 bases remained unmatched. Germline CDR1 is SGDLS and CDR2 is YYNGEE. CDR3: CASSVAGGYTGELFF. The CDR3 DNA follows: TGTGCCAGCAGCGTGGCAGGGGGTTACACCGGGGAGCTGTTTTTT.

V and J are TRBV9 and TRBJ2-5; D is possibly TRBD1 or TRBD2 (5 bases each). The CDR3 is 15 amino acids. The germline gives CDR1 SGDLS, CDR2 YYNGEE. The germline V and J ends were trimmed by 4 bases and 7 bases, with 20 bases remaining between them. This CDR3 reads CASSPRGDGGRTQYF. CDR3 nucleotides: TGTGCCAGCAGCCCCCGAGGGGACGGTGGTAGGACCCAGTACTTC.

CDR3 bases: TGTGCCAGCAGCCTTCGTCTAGCGGGAGGTTCAGATACGCAGTATTTT. Residues: CASSLRLAGGSDTQYF. This chain links TRBV5-4 with TRBJ2-3; TRBD2 matches 11 bases. Trimming at V came to 4 bases and at J to 4 bases, leaving 8 bases not matched to a gene. Germline loops: CDR1 SGHNT, CDR2 YYREEE (reference sequence). CDR3 length equals 16 residues.